A single sample gave rise to the 22 T cell receptor beta chains below, sequenced in a study of glioma-infiltrating T cells after dendritic cell vaccination. Time point here: after dendritic cell vaccination, including at tumor progression/relapse. Sequenced by immunoSEQ multiplex PCR; TCRdb stores in-frame clones only, minus some. The sample includes tens of thousands of clones, around 90% of them seen just once. Sequencing used blood, obtained after dendritic cell vaccination. The receptor set was obtained from a human donor with glioblastoma.

J is TRBJ2-1 and V is TRBV6-5, with 11 nucleotides matching TRBD2. Germline V CDR1 and CDR2: MNHEY, SVGAGI. This CDR3 is built from 14 residues. V lost 4 bases and J lost 8; bases outside the gene matches: 4. The CDR3 DNA sequence: TGTGCCAGCAGTTTAGCGGGGGGGATCGATGAGCAGTTCTTC. Translating it yields CASSLAGGIDEQFF.

This chain connects TRBV18 to TRBJ1-1; D is uncertain. Germline lookup yields CDR1 KGHSH and CDR2 LQKENI. The CDR3 is made up of 15 amino acids. V lost 2 bases to trimming and J lost 0 bases, with 10 bases between them. The CDR3 region has the DNA TGTGCCAGCTCACCAGTAGCTTCGGTGAACACTGAAGCTTTCTTT. Its protein product is CASSPVASVNTEAFF.

The chain joins TRBV28 to TRBJ1-2; no firm D call. CDR3 size: 16 residues. The V gene's germline CDR1 is MDHEN and CDR2 SYDVKM. V was pared by 6 bases and J by 1 base, with 18 bases between. The CDR3 loop is CASSHPLLTFNYGYTF. The CDR3 bases are TGTGCCAGCAGCCACCCCCTATTGACATTTAACTATGGCTACACCTTC.

The chain has TRBV15 and TRBJ2-5, with 9 bases fitting TRBD1. This CDR3 is built from 18 residues. V lost 5 bases, J lost 1 base, and 14 bases stayed unmatched. Germline-derived CDR1 and CDR2 are LNHNV and YYDKDF (reference sequence). CDR3 sequence: CATSVDLFETGGQETQYF. The CDR3, as DNA: TGTGCCACCAGCGTTGATCTATTTGAGACAGGGGGCCAAGAGACCCAGTACTTC.

This clone was counted a single time. An end of the junction differs from the germline gene, which may be a read error. The rearrangement uses TRBV12-5 and TRBJ2-1, with TRBD2 matching 7 bases. This CDR3 contains 14 residues. Per the germline V gene, CDR1 is LGHNT and CDR2 is FRNRAP. CDR3 region: CASGLGRGISQQFF. The CDR3 DNA sequence: TGTGCTAGTGGCTTGGGGCGGGGGATTTCTCAGCAGTTCTTC.

In this sample, this clone turned up a few times. The J gene is TRBJ1-5, the V gene TRBV19; 8 nucleotides line up with TRBD1. V lost 6 bases, J lost 4 bases, and 14 bases stayed unmatched. The CDR3 is 17 residues long. CDR1 LNHDA and CDR2 SQIVND come from the germline V gene (reference sequence). CDR3 bases: TGTGCCAGTAGGACGGACAGGGTTGGATTGGAAAATCAGCCCCAGCATTTT. It translates to CASRTDRVGLENQPQHF.

This clone was seen a few times. This sequence joins TRBV5-5 and TRBJ1-2; 7 bases align to TRBD1. In germline, CDR1 is SGHKS, CDR2 YYEKEE (reference sequence). V lost 4 bases and J lost 8; bases outside the gene matches: 8. This CDR3 region has 13 residues. CDR3 in DNA: TGTGCCAGCAGCGGGATACAGGGGAGAGGCTACACCTTC. It codes for CASSGIQGRGYTF.

Concerning this clone: This may stem from a read error, because a much larger clone lies one nucleotide away. The sample holds other DNA sequences that translate to the same CDR3. The CDR3 nucleotides read TGCAGCGTTGAACAGGGCCTAACTGAAGCTTTCTTT. Amino acid sequence: CSVEQGLTEAFF. The chain combines TRBV29-1 with TRBJ1-1, with D possibly being TRBD1 (5 bases). V lost 2 bases to trimming and J lost 5 bases, with 9 bases between them. The CDR3 extends over 12 amino acids. Germline V gene lookup returns CDR1 SQVTM and CDR2 ANQGSEA.

This clone showed up just a few times. The genes are TRBV6-6 and TRBJ2-7; TRBD1 is a possible D gene (5 bases). Germline values: CDR1 MNHNY, CDR2 SVGAGI (reference sequence). V gave up 2 bases and J gave up 4 bases, with 18 bases separating them. This CDR3 region has 16 residues. The CDR3 nucleotides are TGTGCCAGCAGTTACCCTCACGACAGTCTCGGGTACGAGCAGTACTTC. Amino acid sequence: CASSYPHDSLGYEQYF.

The chain uses TRBV6-5 and TRBJ2-1, with 8 bases aligning to TRBD2. Looked up from germline, CDR1 is MNHEY and CDR2 is SVGAGI. CDR3 length equals 15 residues. V lost 10 bases to trimming and J lost 7 bases; unmatched junction nucleotides: 15. The CDR3: CATTGSGSHQNEQFF. The CDR3 bases are TGTGCCACCACCGGGAGCGGGAGTCACCAAAATGAGCAGTTCTTC.

The V gene is TRBV4-1, the J gene TRBJ1-1; TRBD1 matches 8 bases. Germline values: CDR1 MGHRA, CDR2 YSYEKL. Germline trimming cut 4 bases from V and 1 base from J; bases unmatched to any gene: 5. The CDR3 has 15 amino acids. Here the CDR3 DNA reads TGCGCCAGCAGCCCCCCCAGGGGGCAGAACACTGAAGCTTTCTTT. Translated: CASSPPRGQNTEAFF.

This clone was seen just once. The V and J genes are TRBV7-9 and TRBJ1-5, with TRBD1 matching 7 bases. The CDR3 sequence is 14 residues long. V shed 4 bases, J shed 3 bases, and the junction held 3 bases outside the gene matches. Looked up from germline, CDR1 is SEHNR and CDR2 is FQNEAQ (reference sequence). The CDR3 spells CASSSTGDNQPQHF. The CDR3, as DNA: TGTGCCAGCAGCTCCACAGGGGACAATCAGCCCCAGCATTTT.

The V call is TRBV18, the J call TRBJ1-6, with D maybe TRBD1 (6 bases). Germline lookup yields CDR1 KGHSH and CDR2 LQKENI. V gave up 2 bases and J gave up 7 bases, with 15 bases separating them. This CDR3 is built from 16 residues. The CDR3 is CASSPTTGQLNSPLHF. In DNA form, the CDR3 reads TGTGCCAGCTCACCAACAACAGGGCAATTGAATTCACCCCTCCACTTT.

This clone was found once. V is TRBV7-2 and J is TRBJ1-6; TRBD1 aligns across 7 bases. CDR1 is SGHTA and CDR2 is FQGNSA in the germline V gene. Trimming at V came to 6 bases and at J to 6 bases, leaving 11 bases not matched to a gene. The CDR3 has 16 residues. Here the CDR3 reads CASRRNTGAPNSPLHF. Here the CDR3 DNA reads TGTGCCAGCAGACGAAACACAGGGGCTCCTAATTCACCCCTCCACTTT.

The chain joins TRBV18 to TRBJ2-5; weak D call: TRBD2 (6 bases). The CDR3 runs to 16 residues. V gave up 3 bases and J gave up 5 bases, with 19 bases separating them. Looked up from germline, CDR1 is KGHSH and CDR2 is LQKENI. The CDR3, as DNA: TGTGCCAGCTCACCGATTCTTGGGACTGGGTTGGAGACCCAGTACTTC. This encodes CASSPILGTGLETQYF.

The V call is TRBV6-6, the J call TRBJ2-2, with a possible D match to TRBD2 (5 bases). CDR1 MNHNY and CDR2 SVGAGI come from the germline V gene (reference sequence). There are 14 residues in the CDR3. The ends were cut back, 4 bases at V and 0 bases at J, with 6 bases in the middle. The CDR3, as DNA: TGTGCCAGCAGTTGGCGGGCGAACACCGGGGAGCTGTTTTTT. Its translation: CASSWRANTGELFF.

The J gene is TRBJ2-1, the V gene TRBV10-2; the D is unclear. Trimming removed 0 bases at V and 13 bases at J, with 13 bases between. Looked up from germline, CDR1 is WSHSY and CDR2 is SAAADI. CDR3 length equals 13 residues. The CDR3 DNA is TGCGCCAGCAGTGAGTCGGGTGAGACTCATCAGTTCTTC. It specifies CASSESGETHQFF.

This rearrangement joins TRBV29-1 to TRBJ2-2; 9 bases map to TRBD1. The V and J ends lost 4 bases and 10 bases, in that order; junction bases with no gene match: 10. The germline CDR1 and CDR2 sequences are SQVTM and ANQGSEA. The CDR3 length is 14 residues. The CDR3 loop reads CSVVVTGGNLELFF. The CDR3 DNA follows: TGCAGCGTTGTGGTGACAGGGGGAAACTTGGAGCTGTTTTTT.

This clone was counted a few times. The J gene is TRBJ2-3, the V gene TRBV6-1; 10 bases line up with TRBD1. CDR1 is MNHNS, CDR2 SASEGT, per germline. Trimming took 4 bases from V and 8 from J; bases not matched to a gene: 6. The CDR3 has 14 residues. CDR3 protein: CASSVGGQGVTQYF. The CDR3, as DNA: TGTGCCAGCAGTGTTGGCGGACAGGGGGTTACGCAGTATTTT.

The chain is built from TRBV5-1 and TRBJ2-5; the match to TRBD2 covers 7 bases. Gene TRBJ2-7 matches the end of the DNA better, so the J call may be wrong. Germline V gives CDR1 SGHRS, CDR2 YFSETQ. This CDR3 contains 13 residues. The CDR3 is CASSLGLANEQYF. CDR3 bases: TGCGCCAGCAGCTTGGGACTAGCCAACGAGCAGTACTTC.

The chain couples TRBV4-3 to TRBJ2-7, with D possibly matching TRBD1 (5 bases). CDR3 length: 15 residues. The ends were cut back, 0 bases at V and 1 base at J, with 10 bases in the middle. Looked up from germline, CDR1 is LGHNA and CDR2 is YSLEER. CDR3 DNA sequence: TGCGCCAGCAGCCAAGACCACAGGCCATCCTACGAGCAGTACTTC. This translates into CASSQDHRPSYEQYF.

This chain connects TRBV9 to TRBJ2-2; maybe TRBD2 (6 bases). Germline V gives CDR1 SGDLS, CDR2 YYNGEE. V was clipped by 4 bases and J by 5 bases, with 9 bases between them. The length of the CDR3 is 13 residues. The CDR3 nucleotides are TGTGCCAGCAGCCCAGCGGGTACCGGGGAGCTGTTTTTT. This codes for CASSPAGTGELFF.